What follows are 4 T cell receptor beta chains derived from one specimen sequenced in a study of cytomegalovirus exposure and HLA in healthy donors. The PCR had 60 Vbeta and 13 Jbeta primers. Sequencing was performed with immunoSEQ multiplex PCR; in TCRdb, only in-frame clones are kept and a portion is missing. The table lists 90,000 or so clones, 80% to 90% of them singletons. Sequencing used PBMCs. All receptors derive from a man aged 25-45 years in good health and CMV-seropositive.

This clone was seen more than once but under ten times. The CDR3 bases are TGCGCCAGCGGGGGACTAGCGGGAGGCCGTTTGGCAAATGAGCAGTTCTTC. This encodes CASGGLAGGRLANEQFF. The chain recombines TRBV5-1 with TRBJ2-1; 15 positions match TRBD2. The ends lost 7 bases at V and 7 bases at J; junction bases unmatched: 12. Germline lookup yields CDR1 SGHRS and CDR2 YFSETQ. The CDR3 is made up of 17 amino acids.

The chain combines TRBV28 with TRBJ2-2; D remains ambiguous. The V and J ends lost 7 bases and 1 base respectively, with 10 bases between them. Germline-derived CDR1 and CDR2 are MDHEN and SYDVKM. CDR3 size: 14 residues. The CDR3 bases are TGTGCCAGCATCCTCTCGGGGAACACCGGGGAGCTGTTTTTT. It translates to CASILSGNTGELFF. The whole variable domain, filled in from reference TRBV28 and TRBJ2-2, reads DVKVTQSSRYLVKRTGEKVFLECVQDMDHENMFWYRQDPGLGLRLIYFSYDVKMKEKGDIPEGYSVSREKKERFSLILESASTNQTSMYLCASILSGNTGELFFGEGSRLTVL.

The chain recombines TRBV6-5 with TRBJ2-5, with a possible D match to TRBD1 (5 bases). CDR1 and CDR2 from the germline V gene are MNHEY and SVGAGI. This CDR3 has 15 residues. Trimming cost V 0 bases and J 6 bases, with 14 bases left between them. CDR3 residues: CASSYSRAGLQTQYF. The CDR3 nucleotides read TGTGCCAGCAGTTACTCGAGAGCAGGGCTACAGACCCAGTACTTC.

The chain carries TRBV5-1 and TRBJ2-1; TRBD2 matches 11 bases. Per germline, CDR1 SGHRS and CDR2 YFSETQ. The CDR3 sequence is 16 residues long. Trimming cost V 4 bases and J 8 bases; bases outside gene matches: 11. The CDR3, as DNA: TGCGCCAGCAGCCAAATAGCGGGAGGGCTCCGCGATGAGCAGTTCTTC. It specifies CASSQIAGGLRDEQFF.